These 14 T cell receptor beta chains were sequenced from one sample in a study of a mutant IDH1 vaccine in newly diagnosed glioma. TCRdb keeps only in-frame clones here, not all; method: immunoSEQ multiplex PCR. The sample has about 56,000 clones, less than 80% seen once. Which antigens these TCRs recognize remains unknown. Time point here: week 47, end of study. Each dose delivered 300 ug of mutant IDH1 20-mer peptide subcutaneously with imiquimod. Sequencing was performed on PBMCs, taken from a glioma patient whose treatment included an IDH1 peptide vaccine. The receptors derive from a man in his forties or fifties with glioma.

This clone was seen just once. The genes are TRBV4-2 and TRBJ2-3; the match to TRBD2 covers 12 bases. Germline V gives CDR1 LGHNA, CDR2 YNFKEQ. There are 17 residues in the CDR3. J gave up 5 bases and V 1 base, and 7 bases lay outside the gene matches. The DNA of the CDR3 is TGTGCCAGCAGCCAAGTTGCTAGCGGGGGGGTGGAAGATACGCAGTATTTT. Protein sequence: CASSQVASGGVEDTQYF.

The chain is built from TRBV7-2 and TRBJ2-3; no firm D call. The ends were cut back, 4 bases at V and 3 bases at J, with 8 bases in the middle. This CDR3 comprises 13 residues. Germline V gives CDR1 SGHTA, CDR2 FQGNSA. Here the CDR3 reads CASSSPGTDTQYF. In nucleotides, the CDR3 is TGTGCCAGCAGCTCCCCCGGTACAGATACGCAGTATTTT.

The rearrangement joins TRBV10-1 to TRBJ2-2; 9 bases agree with TRBD2. This CDR3 is 15 amino acids long. J lost 6 bases, V lost 3 bases, and 5 bases had no gene match. The germline V gene encodes CDR1 WNHNN and CDR2 SYGVQD (reference sequence). CDR3 residues: CASSDASGDSGELFF. CDR3 coding DNA: TGCGCCAGCAGTGATGCTAGCGGGGACTCCGGGGAGCTGTTTTTT.

J is TRBJ1-3 and V is TRBV4-3; D unresolved. The CDR3 extends over 16 amino acids. V dropped 0 bases and J dropped 3 bases, with 12 bases sitting between them. Looked up from germline, CDR1 is LGHNA and CDR2 is YSLEER. The CDR3 nucleotides read TGCGCCAGCAGCCAAGATGCAACGGGAAATGGAAACACCATATATTTT. Residues: CASSQDATGNGNTIYF.

V gene TRBV29-1 combines with J gene TRBJ2-1, with D perhaps matching TRBD1 (6 bases). The CDR3 length is 14 residues. In germline, CDR1 is SQVTM, CDR2 ANQGSEA. V shed 6 bases and J shed 1 base, with 13 bases lying between them. The CDR3 here is CSVDDRNSYNEQFF. CDR3 in DNA: TGCAGCGTAGACGACAGGAATTCCTACAATGAGCAGTTCTTC.

V gene TRBV4-3 combines with J gene TRBJ1-2; TRBD1 might be the D (5 bases). This CDR3 region has 15 residues. CDR1 is LGHNA, CDR2 YSLEER, per germline. V shed 0 bases and J shed 4 bases, with 12 bases lying between them. DNA for the CDR3: TGCGCCAGCAGCCAAGATGGGGCTATAGCCTATGGCTACACCTTC. Its protein product is CASSQDGAIAYGYTF.

The chain employs TRBV7-9 and TRBJ1-6; D call uncertain. V dropped 5 bases and J dropped 10 bases, with 12 bases sitting between them. Germline CDR1 and CDR2: SEHNR and FQNEAQ (reference sequence). The CDR3 contains 13 residues. The CDR3, as DNA: TGTGCCAGCAGCCTAAACCCATCCTCACCCCTCCACTTT. It specifies CASSLNPSSPLHF.

The chain employs TRBV11-2 and TRBJ2-7, with TRBD2 matching 8 bases. Germline-derived CDR1 and CDR2 are SGHAT and FQNNGV. The CDR3 has 12 residues. J was trimmed by 7 bases and V by 5 bases; bases with no gene match: 4. The CDR3 nucleotides read TGTGCCAGCAGCCAGACTAGCGAAGAGCAGTACTTC. It translates to CASSQTSEEQYF.

The chain couples TRBV7-9 to TRBJ1-2; D not certain. The CDR3 has 12 residues. V was cut by 4 bases and J by 3 bases, with 6 bases left in between. Germline CDR1 and CDR2: SEHNR and FQNEAQ (reference sequence). CDR3 DNA: TGTGCCAGCAGCTCATCCGACTATGGCTACACCTTC. Translated, it gives CASSSSDYGYTF.

This chain joins TRBV29-1 and TRBJ2-6; no clear D. The CDR3 sequence is 12 residues long. Deletions cut 7 bases from V and 0 bases from J, with 4 bases between. Germline V gives CDR1 SQVTM, CDR2 ANQGSEA. CDR3: CSAISGANVLTF. DNA for the CDR3: TGCAGCGCAATCTCTGGGGCCAACGTCCTGACTTTC.

The rearrangement joins TRBV6-1 to TRBJ1-1; maybe TRBD1 (6 bases). Germline assignment: CDR1 MNHNS and CDR2 SASEGT. The V gene lost 2 bases and the J gene lost 10 bases, with 8 bases spanning the gap. The CDR3 loop spans 11 amino acids. The CDR3 here is CASSELRGAFF. The DNA for the CDR3 is TGTGCCAGCAGTGAACTCAGGGGAGCTTTCTTT.

The rearrangement uses TRBV5-1 and TRBJ2-7; D is undetermined. This CDR3 region has 13 residues. Germline lookup yields CDR1 SGHRS and CDR2 YFSETQ. Trimming stripped 1 base from V and 3 bases from J, with 8 bases between. In DNA form, the CDR3 reads TGCGCCAGCAGCTTGAACCTCTTCTACGAGCAGTACTTC. Amino acid sequence: CASSLNLFYEQYF.

This clone was observed a handful of times. This chain connects TRBV7-9 to TRBJ1-4; D gene uncertain. The germline V gene encodes CDR1 SEHNR and CDR2 FQNEAQ (reference sequence). V dropped 5 bases and J dropped 7 bases, with 11 bases sitting between them. The CDR3 covers 13 residues. The CDR3 nucleotides are TGTGCCAGCAGCCCGGGATTGGGTGAAAAACTGTTTTTT. Protein product: CASSPGLGEKLFF.

This clone was detected only a few times. V usage is TRBV4-1 and J usage is TRBJ1-1; D unclear. Trimming removed 4 bases at V and 1 base at J, with 10 bases between. The germline gives CDR1 MGHRA, CDR2 YSYEKL. This CDR3 has 14 amino acids. As DNA, the CDR3 is TGCGCCAGCAGCCCCCGGACCGGGAACACTGAAGCTTTCTTT. It encodes CASSPRTGNTEAFF.